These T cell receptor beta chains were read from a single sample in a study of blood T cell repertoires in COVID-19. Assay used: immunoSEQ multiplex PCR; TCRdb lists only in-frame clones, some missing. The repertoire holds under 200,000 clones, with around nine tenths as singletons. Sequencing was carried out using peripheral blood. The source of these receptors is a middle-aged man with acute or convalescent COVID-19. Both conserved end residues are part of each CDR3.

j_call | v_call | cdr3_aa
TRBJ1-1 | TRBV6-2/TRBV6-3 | CASSSRVNTEAFF
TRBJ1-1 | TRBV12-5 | CASGLSTGTEAFF
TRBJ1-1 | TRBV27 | CASSLWQGNTEAFF
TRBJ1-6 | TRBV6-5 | CASRTQGITLHF
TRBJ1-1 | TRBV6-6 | CASLGQVNTEAFF
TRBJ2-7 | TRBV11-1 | CASSWTNSYEQYF
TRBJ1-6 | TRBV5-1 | CASSFGQGVHSPLHF
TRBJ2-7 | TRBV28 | CASTGRGSYEQYF
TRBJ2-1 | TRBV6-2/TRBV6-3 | CASSYNRGHEQFF
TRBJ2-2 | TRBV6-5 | CAIQEQGSYGELFF
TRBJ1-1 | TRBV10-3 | CAISERDRGESTEAFF
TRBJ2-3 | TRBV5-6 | CASSLSLSGTDTQYF
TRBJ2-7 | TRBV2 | CASSREYGQYEQYF
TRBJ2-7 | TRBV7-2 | CASSTLAGGSYEQYF
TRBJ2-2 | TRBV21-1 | CASSKVDTDTGELFF
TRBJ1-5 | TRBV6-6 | CASSALKPGSNQPQHF
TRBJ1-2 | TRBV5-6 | CASSSQIYYGYTF
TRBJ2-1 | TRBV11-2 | CASSPHGGRVNEQFF
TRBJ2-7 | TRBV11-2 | CASSLGQPDEQYF
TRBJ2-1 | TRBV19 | CASSHDVANNEQFF
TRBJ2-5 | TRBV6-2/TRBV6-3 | CASSTHRVAGVQETQYF
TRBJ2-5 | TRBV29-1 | CSVEGAEQETQYF
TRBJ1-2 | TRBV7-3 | CASSLKEGGLDYGYTF
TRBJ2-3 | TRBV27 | CASTNRLAGVVTDTQYF